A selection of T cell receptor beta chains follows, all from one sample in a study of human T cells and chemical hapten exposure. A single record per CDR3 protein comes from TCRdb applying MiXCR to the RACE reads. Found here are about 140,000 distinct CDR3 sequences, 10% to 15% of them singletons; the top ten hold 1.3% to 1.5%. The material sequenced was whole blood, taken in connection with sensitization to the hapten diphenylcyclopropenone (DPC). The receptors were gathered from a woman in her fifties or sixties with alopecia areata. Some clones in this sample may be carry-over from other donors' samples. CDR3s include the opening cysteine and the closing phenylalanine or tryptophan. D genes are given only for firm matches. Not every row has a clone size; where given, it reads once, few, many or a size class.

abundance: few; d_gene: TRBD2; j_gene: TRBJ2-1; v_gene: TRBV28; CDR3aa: CASSFSGTTVPRQFF; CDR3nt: TGTGCCAGCAGTTTCTCCGGGACTACCGTCCCAAGACAGTTCTTC
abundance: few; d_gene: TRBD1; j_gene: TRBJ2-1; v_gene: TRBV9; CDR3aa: CASSAGVQGASYNEQFF; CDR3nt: TGTGCCAGCAGCGCAGGGGTACAGGGGGCGTCCTACAATGAGCAGTTCTTC
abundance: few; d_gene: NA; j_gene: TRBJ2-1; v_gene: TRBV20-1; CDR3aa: CSARDLTSYNEQFF; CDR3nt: TGCAGTGCTAGAGATCTTACATCCTACAATGAGCAGTTCTTC
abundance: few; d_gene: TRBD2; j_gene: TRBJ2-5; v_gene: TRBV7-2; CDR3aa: CASSRGALAGVKETQYF; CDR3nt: TGTGCCAGCAGCCGGGGGGCCCTAGCGGGAGTTAAGGAGACCCAGTACTTC
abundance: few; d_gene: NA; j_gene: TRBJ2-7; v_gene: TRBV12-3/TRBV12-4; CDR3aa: CASSPQGGGSYEQYF; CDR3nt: TGTGCCAGCAGTCCGCAAGGGGGAGGGTCCTACGAGCAGTACTTC
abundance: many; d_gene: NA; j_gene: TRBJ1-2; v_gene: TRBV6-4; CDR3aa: CASSARMGDGYTF; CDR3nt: TGTGCCAGCAGTGCCAGGATGGGCGATGGCTACACCTTC
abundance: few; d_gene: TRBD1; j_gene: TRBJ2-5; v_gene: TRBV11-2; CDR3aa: CASSSWTGGRETQYF; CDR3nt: TGTGCCAGCAGCTCCTGGACAGGGGGCAGGGAGACCCAGTACTTC
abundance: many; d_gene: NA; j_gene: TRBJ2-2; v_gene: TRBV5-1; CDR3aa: CASSLYVTGELFF; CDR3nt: TGCGCCAGCAGCTTGTATGTCACCGGGGAGCTGTTTTTT
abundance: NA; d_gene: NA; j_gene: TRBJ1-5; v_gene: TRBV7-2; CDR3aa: CASSLEQGGSNQPQHF; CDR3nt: TGTGCCAGCAGCTTAGAACAGGGAGGGAGCAATCAGCCCCAGCATTTT
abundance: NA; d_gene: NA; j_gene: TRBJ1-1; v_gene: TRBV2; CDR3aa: CASSERNMNTEAFF; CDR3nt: TGTGCCAGCAGTGAGCGGAACATGAACACTGAAGCTTTCTTT
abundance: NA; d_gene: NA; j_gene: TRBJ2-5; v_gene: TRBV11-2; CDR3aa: CASSSHPGAQYF; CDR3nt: TGTGCCAGCAGCTCCCACCCGGGGGCCCAGTACTTC
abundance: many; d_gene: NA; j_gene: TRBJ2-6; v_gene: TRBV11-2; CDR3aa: CASSLYPSGANVLTF; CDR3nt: TGTGCCAGCAGCTTATATCCCTCTGGGGCCAACGTCCTGACTTTC
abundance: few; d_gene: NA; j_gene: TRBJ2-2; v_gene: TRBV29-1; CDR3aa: CSVTGHTNTGELFF; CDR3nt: TGCAGCGTTACAGGACACACGAACACCGGGGAGCTGTTTTTT
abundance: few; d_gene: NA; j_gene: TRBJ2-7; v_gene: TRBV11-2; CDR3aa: CASSLLTGPVYEQYF; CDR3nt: TGTGCCAGCAGCCTACTGACTGGTCCGGTCTACGAGCAGTACTTC
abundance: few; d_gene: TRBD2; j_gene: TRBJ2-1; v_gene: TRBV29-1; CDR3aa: CSVNPGGRASYNEQFF; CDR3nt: TGCAGCGTTAACCCCGGGGGGAGGGCCTCCTACAATGAGCAGTTCTTC
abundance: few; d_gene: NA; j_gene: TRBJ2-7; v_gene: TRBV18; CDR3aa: CASSPSQGPSEQYF; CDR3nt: TGTGCCAGCTCACCCTCACAGGGCCCCTCAGAGCAGTACTTC
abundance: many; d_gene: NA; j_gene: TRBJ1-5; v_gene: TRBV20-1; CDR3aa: CSASTRGRGQPQHF; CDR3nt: TGCAGTGCTAGTACCAGGGGAAGGGGTCAGCCCCAGCATTTT
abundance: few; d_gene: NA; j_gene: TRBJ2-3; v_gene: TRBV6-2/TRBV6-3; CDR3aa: CASRGGLSTDTQYF; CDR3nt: TGTGCCAGCAGGGGCGGGCTCAGCACAGATACGCAGTATTTT
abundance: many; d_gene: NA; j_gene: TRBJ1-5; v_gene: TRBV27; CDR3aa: CASRTGGHGQPQHF; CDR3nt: TGTGCCAGCAGGACGGGGGGGCACGGACAGCCCCAGCATTTT
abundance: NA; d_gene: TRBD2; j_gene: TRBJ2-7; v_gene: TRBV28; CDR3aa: CASGSGTSVREQYF; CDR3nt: TGTGCCAGCGGCTCCGGGACTAGCGTTCGCGAGCAGTACTTC
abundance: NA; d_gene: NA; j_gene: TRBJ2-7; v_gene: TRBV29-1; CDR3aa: CSGRGTDTTEQYF; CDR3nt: TGCAGCGGGAGGGGGACGGATACTACCGAGCAGTACTTC
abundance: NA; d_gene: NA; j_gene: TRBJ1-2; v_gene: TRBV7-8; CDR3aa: CASSLLTNYGYTF; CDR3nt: TGTGCCAGCAGCCTCTTAACTAACTATGGCTACACCTTC
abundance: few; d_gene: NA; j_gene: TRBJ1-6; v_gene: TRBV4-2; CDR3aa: CASSQAGGSGSPLHF; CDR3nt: TGTGCCAGCAGCCAAGCGGGGGGTAGTGGTTCACCCCTCCACTTT
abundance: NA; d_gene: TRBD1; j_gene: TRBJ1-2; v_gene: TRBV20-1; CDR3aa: CSARKGQPLNYGYTF; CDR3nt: TGCAGTGCTAGGAAGGGACAGCCGCTTAACTATGGCTACACCTTC
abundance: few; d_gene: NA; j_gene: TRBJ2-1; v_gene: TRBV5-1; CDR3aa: CASREAGASYNEQFF; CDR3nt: TGCGCCAGCAGAGAGGCGGGTGCCTCCTACAATGAGCAGTTCTTC
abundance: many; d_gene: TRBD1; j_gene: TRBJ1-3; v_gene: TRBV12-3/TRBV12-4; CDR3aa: CASSPTGMNTIYF; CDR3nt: TGTGCCAGCAGCCCGACAGGGATGAACACCATATATTTT
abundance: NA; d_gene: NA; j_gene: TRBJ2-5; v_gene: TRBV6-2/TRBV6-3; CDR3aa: CASRDPAGPHDF; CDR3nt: TGTGCCAGCAGGGACCCTGCAGGTCCTCACGACTTC
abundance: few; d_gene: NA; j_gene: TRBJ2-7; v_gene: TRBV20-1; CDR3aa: CSARGYGGGNYEQYF; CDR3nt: TGCAGTGCTAGAGGGTACGGCGGCGGGAACTACGAGCAGTACTTC
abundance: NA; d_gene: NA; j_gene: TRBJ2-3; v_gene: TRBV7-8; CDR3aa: CASSLEYRTDTQYF; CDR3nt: TGTGCCAGCAGCTTAGAGTACCGCACAGATACGCAGTATTTT
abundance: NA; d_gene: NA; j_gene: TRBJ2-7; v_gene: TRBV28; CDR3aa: CASRSGTDVLYEQYF; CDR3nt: TGTGCCAGCAGATCCGGGACCGACGTTCTTTACGAGCAGTACTTC